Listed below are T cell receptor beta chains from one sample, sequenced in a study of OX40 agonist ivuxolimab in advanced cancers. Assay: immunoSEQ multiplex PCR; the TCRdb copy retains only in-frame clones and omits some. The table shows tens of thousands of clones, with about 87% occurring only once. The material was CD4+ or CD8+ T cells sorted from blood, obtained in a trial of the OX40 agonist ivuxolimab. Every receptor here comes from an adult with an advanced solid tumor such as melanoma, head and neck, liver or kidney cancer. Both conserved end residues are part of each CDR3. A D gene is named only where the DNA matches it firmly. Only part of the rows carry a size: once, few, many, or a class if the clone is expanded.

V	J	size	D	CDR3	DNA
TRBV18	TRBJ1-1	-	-	CASSPNARLDTEAFF	TGTGCCAGCTCACCTAATGCCCGACTGGACACTGAAGCTTTCTTT
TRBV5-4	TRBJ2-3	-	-	CASSLGFLGRLTDTQYF	TGTGCCAGCAGCTTGGGGTTCTTGGGGCGCCTCACAGATACGCAGTATTTT
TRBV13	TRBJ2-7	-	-	CASSPDSSGEQYF	TGTGCCAGCAGCCCGGACTCATCGGGGGAGCAGTACTTC
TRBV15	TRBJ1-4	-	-	CATSPRFFGENQFF	TGTGCCACCAGCCCGAGGTTTTTTGGGGAAAATCAGTTTTTT
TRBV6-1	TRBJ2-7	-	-	CASSSELAYEQYF	TGTGCCAGCAGCAGTGAATTGGCCTACGAGCAGTACTTC
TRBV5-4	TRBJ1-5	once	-	CASSVGEQPQHF	TGTGCCAGCAGTGTGGGGGAACAGCCCCAGCATTTT
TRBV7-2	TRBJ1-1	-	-	CASSLPGRLNTEAFF	TGTGCCAGCAGCCTTCCGGGACGGTTGAACACTGAAGCTTTCTTT
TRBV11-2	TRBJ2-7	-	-	CASSLNSLGEQYF	TGTGCCAGCAGCTTAAACAGTCTCGGCGAGCAGTACTTC
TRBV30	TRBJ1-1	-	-	CAWSRNSRNTEAFF	TGTGCCTGGAGCCGGAACAGTAGGAACACTGAAGCTTTCTTT
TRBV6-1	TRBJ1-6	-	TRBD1	CASSARHRDRGSPLHF	TGTGCCAGCAGTGCCCGACATAGGGACAGGGGTTCACCCCTCCACTTT
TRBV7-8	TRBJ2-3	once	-	CASSVGHTDTQYF	TGTGCCAGCAGCGTCGGACACACAGATACGCAGTATTTT
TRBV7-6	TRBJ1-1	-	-	CASSWGRDTEAFF	TGTGCCAGCAGCTGGGGGCGCGACACTGAAGCTTTCTTT
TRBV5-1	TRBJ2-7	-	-	CASSLAYLGGEQYF	TGCGCCAGCAGCTTGGCTTATCTAGGCGGGGAGCAGTACTTC
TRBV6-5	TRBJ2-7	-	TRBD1	CASIFSHGQGESEQYF	TGTGCCAGCATTTTCTCACACGGACAGGGGGAGAGCGAGCAGTACTTC
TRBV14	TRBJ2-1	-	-	CASSQAGWAGDEQFF	TGTGCCAGCAGCCAAGCGGGATGGGCTGGGGATGAGCAGTTCTTC
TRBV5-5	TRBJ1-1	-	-	CASSRTGLNTEAFF	TGTGCCAGCAGCAGAACAGGGTTGAACACTGAAGCTTTCTTT
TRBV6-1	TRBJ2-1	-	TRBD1	CATTTGGIYNEQFF	TGTGCCACTACGACAGGGGGGATATACAATGAGCAGTTCTTC
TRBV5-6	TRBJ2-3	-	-	CASSPDINTDTQYF	TGTGCCAGCAGTCCCGACATTAACACAGATACGCAGTATTTT
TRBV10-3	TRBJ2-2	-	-	CAISEPWVGLADTGELFF	TGTGCCATCAGTGAGCCTTGGGTTGGATTAGCAGACACCGGGGAGCTGTTTTTT
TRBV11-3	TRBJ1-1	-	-	CASSLLMNTEAFF	TGTGCCAGCAGCTTACTCATGAACACTGAAGCTTTCTTT
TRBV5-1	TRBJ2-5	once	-	CASRSIETQYF	TGCGCCAGCAGGTCGATAGAGACCCAGTACTTC
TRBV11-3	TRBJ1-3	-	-	CASSSGGNTIYF	TGTGCCAGCAGCTCAGGAGGAAACACCATATATTTT
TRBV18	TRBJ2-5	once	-	CASSASFGPVETQYF	TGTGCCAGCTCAGCATCGTTTGGCCCTGTGGAGACCCAGTACTTC
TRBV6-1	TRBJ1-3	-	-	CASTTGFSGNTIYF	TGTGCCAGCACTACAGGGTTCTCTGGAAACACCATATATTTT
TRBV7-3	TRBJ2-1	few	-	CASSLGGEGNEQFF	TGTGCCAGCAGCTTAGGAGGAGAAGGCAATGAGCAGTTCTTC
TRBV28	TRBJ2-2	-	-	CASSHRDKNTGELFF	TGTGCCAGCAGTCACCGGGACAAGAACACCGGGGAGCTGTTTTTT
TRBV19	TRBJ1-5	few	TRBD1	CASSPNRGGQPQHF	TGTGCCAGTAGTCCGAACAGGGGCGGTCAGCCCCAGCATTTT
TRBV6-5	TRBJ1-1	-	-	CASSYSLHNTEAFF	TGTGCCAGCAGTTACTCGTTACACAACACTGAAGCTTTCTTT
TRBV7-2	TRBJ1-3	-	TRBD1	CASSSLGTGLSGNTIYF	TGTGCCAGCAGCTCCTTAGGGACAGGGCTCTCTGGAAACACCATATATTTT
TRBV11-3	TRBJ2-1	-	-	CASSLNWGPYNEQFF	TGTGCCAGCAGCTTAAACTGGGGCCCCTACAATGAGCAGTTCTTC
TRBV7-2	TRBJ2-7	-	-	CASSFRTDIYEQYF	TGTGCCAGCAGCTTCCGGACGGATATCTACGAGCAGTACTTC
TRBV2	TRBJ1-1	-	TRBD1	CASRGDRGTEAFF	TGTGCCAGCAGGGGGGACAGGGGAACTGAAGCTTTCTTT
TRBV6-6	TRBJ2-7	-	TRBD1	CASSTSVGQGAREQYF	TGTGCCAGCAGTACCTCCGTCGGACAGGGGGCAAGAGAGCAGTACTTC
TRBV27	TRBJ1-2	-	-	CASSLSRETSYGYTF	TGTGCCAGCAGTTTATCGAGGGAGACGAGCTATGGCTACACCTTC
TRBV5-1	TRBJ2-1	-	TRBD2	CASSKLLAGADYNEQFF	TGCGCCAGCAGCAAACTTCTAGCGGGGGCCGACTACAATGAGCAGTTCTTC
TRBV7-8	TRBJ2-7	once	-	CASSLERGRYEQYF	TGTGCCAGCAGCTTAGAACGGGGAAGGTACGAGCAGTACTTC
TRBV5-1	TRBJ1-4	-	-	CASSSHRDEKLFF	TGCGCCAGCAGCTCCCACAGGGATGAAAAACTGTTTTTT
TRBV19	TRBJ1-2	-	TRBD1	CASTQSAGQANYGYTF	TGTGCCAGTACCCAATCCGCAGGACAGGCTAACTATGGCTACACCTTC
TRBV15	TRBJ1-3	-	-	CATSRDLPSPTSGNTIYF	TGTGCCACCAGCAGAGATCTTCCCTCACCTACCTCTGGAAACACCATATATTTT
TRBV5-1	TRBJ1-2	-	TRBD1	CASSSRDRGNNYGYTF	TGCGCCAGCAGCTCACGGGACAGAGGAAACAACTATGGCTACACCTTC
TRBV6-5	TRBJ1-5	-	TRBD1	CASSYGQGYQPQHF	TGTGCCAGCAGTTACGGACAGGGTTATCAGCCCCAGCATTTT
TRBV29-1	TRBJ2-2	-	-	CSVGAQGDTGELFF	TGCAGCGTTGGGGCTCAGGGTGACACCGGGGAGCTGTTTTTT
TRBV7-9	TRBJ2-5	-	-	CASSLFGAGETQYF	TGTGCCAGCAGCTTGTTTGGGGCAGGAGAGACCCAGTACTTC
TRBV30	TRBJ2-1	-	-	CASLYPSRPYNEQFF	TGTGCCTCATTATACCCTTCTCGGCCCTACAATGAGCAGTTCTTC
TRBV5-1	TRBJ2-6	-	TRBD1	CASSTTGGLAGANVLTF	TGCGCCAGCAGCACGACAGGGGGATTAGCTGGGGCCAACGTCCTGACTTTC
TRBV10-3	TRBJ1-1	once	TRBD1	CAISESTGEGTEAFF	TGTGCCATCAGTGAGTCGACAGGGGAAGGCACTGAAGCTTTCTTT
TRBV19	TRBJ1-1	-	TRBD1	CASSINRGRGTEAFF	TGTGCCAGTAGTATAAACAGGGGGCGAGGGACTGAAGCTTTCTTT
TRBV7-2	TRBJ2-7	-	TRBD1	CASSRRDRLNEQYF	TGTGCCAGCAGCCGCCGGGACAGGTTGAACGAGCAGTACTTC
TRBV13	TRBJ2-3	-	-	CASSTSSWGAMTDTQYF	TGTGCCAGCAGCACCTCCTCGTGGGGGGCTATGACAGATACGCAGTATTTT
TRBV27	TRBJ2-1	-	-	CASGGTGDSYNEQFF	TGTGCCAGCGGGGGGACGGGCGACTCCTACAATGAGCAGTTCTTC
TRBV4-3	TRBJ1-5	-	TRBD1	CASSQDVNRQGALHNQPQHF	TGCGCCAGCAGCCAAGACGTGAACAGACAGGGGGCACTTCACAATCAGCCCCAGCATTTT
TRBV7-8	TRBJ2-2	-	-	CASKPSGSNTGELFF	TGTGCCAGCAAACCCTCCGGCTCGAACACCGGGGAGCTGTTTTTT
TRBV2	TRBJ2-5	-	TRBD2	CASTRVRTGGGETQYF	TGTGCCAGCACCCGGGTTCGGACTGGCGGGGGAGAGACCCAGTACTTC
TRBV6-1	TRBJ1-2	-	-	CASSELRQVETNYGYTF	TGTGCCAGCAGTGAACTTCGACAGGTCGAAACTAACTATGGCTACACCTTC
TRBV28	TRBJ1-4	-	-	CASSLQTGQGENEKLFF	TGTGCCAGCAGCCTCCAGACCGGACAAGGAGAAAATGAAAAACTGTTTTTT
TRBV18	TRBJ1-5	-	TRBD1	CASSPRGAGTGSNQPQHF	TGTGCCAGCTCACCACGAGGGGCCGGGACAGGGTCTAATCAGCCCCAGCATTTT